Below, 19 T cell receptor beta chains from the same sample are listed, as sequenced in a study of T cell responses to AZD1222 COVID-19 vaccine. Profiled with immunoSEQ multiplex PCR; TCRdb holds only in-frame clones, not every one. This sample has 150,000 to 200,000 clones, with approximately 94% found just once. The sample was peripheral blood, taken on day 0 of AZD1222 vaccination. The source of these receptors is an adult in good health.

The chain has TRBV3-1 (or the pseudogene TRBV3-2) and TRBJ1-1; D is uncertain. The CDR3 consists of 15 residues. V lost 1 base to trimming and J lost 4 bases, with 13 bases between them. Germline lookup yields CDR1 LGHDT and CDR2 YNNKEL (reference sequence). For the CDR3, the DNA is TGTGCCAGCAGCCAAGGAACGGAAGGCGTCACTGAAGCTTTCTTT. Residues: CASSQGTEGVTEAFF.

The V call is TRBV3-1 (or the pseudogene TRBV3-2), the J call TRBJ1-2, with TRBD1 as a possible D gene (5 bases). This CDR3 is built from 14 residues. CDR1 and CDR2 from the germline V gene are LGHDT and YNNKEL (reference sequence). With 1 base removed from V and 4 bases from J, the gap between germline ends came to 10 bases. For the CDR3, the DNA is TGTGCCAGCAGCCAAGGCAGGGCGGTCTATGGCTACACCTTC. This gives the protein CASSQGRAVYGYTF.

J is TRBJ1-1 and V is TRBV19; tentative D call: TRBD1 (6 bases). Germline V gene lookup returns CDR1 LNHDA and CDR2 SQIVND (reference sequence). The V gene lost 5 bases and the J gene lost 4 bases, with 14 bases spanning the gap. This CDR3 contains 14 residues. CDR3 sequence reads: CASSPTTGITEAFF. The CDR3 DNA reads TGTGCCAGTAGTCCTACTACAGGGATCACTGAAGCTTTCTTT.

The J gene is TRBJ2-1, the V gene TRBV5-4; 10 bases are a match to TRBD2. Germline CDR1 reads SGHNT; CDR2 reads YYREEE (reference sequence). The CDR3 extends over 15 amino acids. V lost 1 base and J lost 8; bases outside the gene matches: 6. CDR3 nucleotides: TGTGCCAGCAGCTTGTCTAGCGGGAGCTGGGATGAGCAGTTCTTC. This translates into CASSLSSGSWDEQFF. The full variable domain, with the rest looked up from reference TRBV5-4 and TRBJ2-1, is ETGVTQSPTHLIKTRGQQVTLRCSSQSGHNTVSWYQQALGQGPQFIFQYYREEENGRGNFPPRFSGLQFPNYSSELNVNALELDDSALYLCASSLSSGSWDEQFFGPGTRLTVL.

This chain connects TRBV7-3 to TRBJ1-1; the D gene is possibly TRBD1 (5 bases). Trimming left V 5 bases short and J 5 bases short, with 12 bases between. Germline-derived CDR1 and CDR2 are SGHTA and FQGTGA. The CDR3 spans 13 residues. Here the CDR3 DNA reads TGTGCCAGCAGCCCAGGGAGTGGGACTGAAGCTTTCTTT. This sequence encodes CASSPGSGTEAFF.

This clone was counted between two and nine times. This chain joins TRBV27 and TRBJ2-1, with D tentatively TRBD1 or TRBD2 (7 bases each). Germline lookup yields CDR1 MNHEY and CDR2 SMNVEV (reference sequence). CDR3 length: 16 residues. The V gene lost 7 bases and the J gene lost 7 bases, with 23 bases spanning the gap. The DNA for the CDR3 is TGTGCCAGCACCCCCCGTCGGGGCAGGGGGGGAAATGAGCAGTTCTTC. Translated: CASTPRRGRGGNEQFF.

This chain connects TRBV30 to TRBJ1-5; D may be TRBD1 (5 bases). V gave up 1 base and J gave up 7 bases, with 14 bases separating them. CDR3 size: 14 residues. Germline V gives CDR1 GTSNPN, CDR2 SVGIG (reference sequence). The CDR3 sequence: CAWSGGRVRQPQHF. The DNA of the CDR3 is TGTGCCTGGAGTGGGGGCAGGGTCCGGCAGCCCCAGCATTTT. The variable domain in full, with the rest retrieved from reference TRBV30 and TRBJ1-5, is SQTIHQWPATLVQPVGSPLSLECTVEGTSNPNLYWYRQAAGRGLQLLFYSVGIGQISSEVPQNLSASRPQDRQFILSSKKLLLSDSGFYLCAWSGGRVRQPQHFGDGTRLSIL.

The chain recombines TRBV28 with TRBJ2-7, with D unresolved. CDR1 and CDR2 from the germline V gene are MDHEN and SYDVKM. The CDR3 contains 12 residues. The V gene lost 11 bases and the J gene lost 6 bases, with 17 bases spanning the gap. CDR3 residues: CAARRAWGEQYF. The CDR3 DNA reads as TGTGCCGCCCGCCGGGCGTGGGGCGAGCAGTACTTC.

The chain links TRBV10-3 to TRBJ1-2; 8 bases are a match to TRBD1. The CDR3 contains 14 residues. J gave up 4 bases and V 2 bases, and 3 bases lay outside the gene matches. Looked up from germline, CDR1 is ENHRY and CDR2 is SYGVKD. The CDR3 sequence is CAISERQGAYGYTF. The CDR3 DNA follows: TGTGCCATCAGTGAGCGCCAGGGGGCCTATGGCTACACCTTC.

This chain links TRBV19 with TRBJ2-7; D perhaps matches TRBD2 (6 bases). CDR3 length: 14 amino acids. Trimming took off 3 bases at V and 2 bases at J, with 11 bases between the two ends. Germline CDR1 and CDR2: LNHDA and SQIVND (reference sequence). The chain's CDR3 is CASSMRRGPYEQYF. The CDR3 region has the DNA TGTGCCAGTAGTATGCGGCGGGGCCCCTACGAGCAGTACTTC.

CDR3 residues: CASSQDFQGVLGNTIYF. CDR3 DNA: TGCGCCAGCAGCCAAGATTTTCAGGGCGTGTTAGGAAACACCATATATTTT. This chain connects TRBV4-1 to TRBJ1-3; D possibly corresponds to TRBD1 (5 bases). V lost 0 bases, J lost 4 bases, and 16 bases lay in between. Germline V gives CDR1 MGHRA, CDR2 YSYEKL. The CDR3 length is 17 residues.

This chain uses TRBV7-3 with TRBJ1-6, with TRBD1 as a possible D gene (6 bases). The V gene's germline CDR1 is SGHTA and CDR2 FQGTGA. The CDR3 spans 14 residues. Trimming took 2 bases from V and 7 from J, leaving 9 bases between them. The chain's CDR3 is CASSLAGVNSPLHF. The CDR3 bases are TGTGCCAGCAGCTTAGCAGGGGTAAATTCACCCCTCCACTTT. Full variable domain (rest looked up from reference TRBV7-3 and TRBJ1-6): GAGVSQTPSNKVTEKGKYVELRCDPISGHTALYWYRQSLGQGPEFLIYFQGTGAADDSGLPNDRFFAVRPEGSVSTLKIQRTERGDSAVYLCASSLAGVNSPLHFGNGTRLTVT.

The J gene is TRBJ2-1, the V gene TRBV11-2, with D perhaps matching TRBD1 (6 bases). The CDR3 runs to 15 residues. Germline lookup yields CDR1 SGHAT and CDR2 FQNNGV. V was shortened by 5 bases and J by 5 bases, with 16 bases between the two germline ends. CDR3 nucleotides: TGTGCCAGCAGCCCCACCGGGACACTCAACAATGAGCAGTTCTTC. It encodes CASSPTGTLNNEQFF.

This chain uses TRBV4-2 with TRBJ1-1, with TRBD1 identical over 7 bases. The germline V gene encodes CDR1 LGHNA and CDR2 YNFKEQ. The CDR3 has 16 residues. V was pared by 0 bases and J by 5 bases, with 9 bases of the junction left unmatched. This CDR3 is CASSQDLKGGETEAFF. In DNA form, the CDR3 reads TGTGCCAGCAGCCAAGATTTGAAAGGGGGCGAGACTGAAGCTTTCTTT.

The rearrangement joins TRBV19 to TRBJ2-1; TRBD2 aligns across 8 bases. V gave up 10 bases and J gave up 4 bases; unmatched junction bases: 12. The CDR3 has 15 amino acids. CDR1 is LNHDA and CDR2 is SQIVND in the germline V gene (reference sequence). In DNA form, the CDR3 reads TGTGCCACTGGGTTTAGCGGGGCGATATACAATGAGCAGTTCTTC. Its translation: CATGFSGAIYNEQFF.

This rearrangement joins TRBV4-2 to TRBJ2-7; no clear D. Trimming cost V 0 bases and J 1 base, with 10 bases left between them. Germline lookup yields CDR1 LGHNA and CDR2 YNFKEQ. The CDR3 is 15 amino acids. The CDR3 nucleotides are TGTGCCAGCAGCCAAGATTTGGCTCCTTCCTACGAGCAGTACTTC. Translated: CASSQDLAPSYEQYF.

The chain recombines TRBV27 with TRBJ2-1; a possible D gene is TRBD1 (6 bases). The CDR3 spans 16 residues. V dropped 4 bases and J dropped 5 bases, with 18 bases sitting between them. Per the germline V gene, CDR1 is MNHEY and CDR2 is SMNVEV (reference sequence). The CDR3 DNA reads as TGTGCCAGCAGTTCGGTTGACAGGCGCATTAACAATGAGCAGTTCTTC. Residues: CASSSVDRRINNEQFF.

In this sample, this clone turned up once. This CDR3 reads CASSQSGTGGNQPQHF. DNA for the CDR3: TGTGCCAGCAGCCAATCCGGGACAGGAGGCAATCAGCCCCAGCATTTT. The V gene is TRBV3-1 (or the pseudogene TRBV3-2), the J gene TRBJ1-5; 8 nucleotides line up with TRBD1. The V gene end was trimmed by 2 bases and the J gene end by 2 bases; junction bases not matched to a gene: 5. The CDR3 spans 16 residues. Germline V gene lookup returns CDR1 LGHDT and CDR2 YNNKEL (reference sequence).

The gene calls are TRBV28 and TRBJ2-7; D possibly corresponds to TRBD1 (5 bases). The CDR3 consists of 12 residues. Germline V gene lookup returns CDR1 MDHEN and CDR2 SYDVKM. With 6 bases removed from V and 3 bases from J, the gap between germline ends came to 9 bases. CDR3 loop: CASRRTNYEQYF. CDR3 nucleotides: TGTGCCAGCAGACGGACAAACTACGAGCAGTACTTC. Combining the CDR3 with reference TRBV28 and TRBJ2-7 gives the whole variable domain DVKVTQSSRYLVKRTGEKVFLECVQDMDHENMFWYRQDPGLGLRLIYFSYDVKMKEKGDIPEGYSVSREKKERFSLILESASTNQTSMYLCASRRTNYEQYFGPGTRLTVT.